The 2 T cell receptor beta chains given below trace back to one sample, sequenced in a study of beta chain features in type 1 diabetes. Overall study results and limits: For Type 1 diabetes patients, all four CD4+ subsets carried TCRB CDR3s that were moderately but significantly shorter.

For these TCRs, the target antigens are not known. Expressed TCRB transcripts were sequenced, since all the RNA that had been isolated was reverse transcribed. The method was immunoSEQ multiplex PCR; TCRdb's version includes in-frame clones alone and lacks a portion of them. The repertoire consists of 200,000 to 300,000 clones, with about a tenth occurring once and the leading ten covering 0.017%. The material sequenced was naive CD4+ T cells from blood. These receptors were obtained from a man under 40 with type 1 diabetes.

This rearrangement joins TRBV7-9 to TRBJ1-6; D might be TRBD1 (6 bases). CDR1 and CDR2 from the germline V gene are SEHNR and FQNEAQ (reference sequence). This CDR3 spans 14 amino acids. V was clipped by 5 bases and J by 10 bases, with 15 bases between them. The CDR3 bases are TGTGCCAGCAGCCCCGGGACACCCAAATCACCCCTCCACTTT. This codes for CASSPGTPKSPLHF.

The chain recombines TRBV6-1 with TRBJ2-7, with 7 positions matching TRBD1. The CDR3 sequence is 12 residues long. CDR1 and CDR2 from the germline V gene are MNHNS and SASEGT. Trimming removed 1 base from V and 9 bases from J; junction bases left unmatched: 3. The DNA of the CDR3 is TGTGCCAGCAGTGAAGGGGACAGCGGGCAGTACTTC. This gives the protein CASSEGDSGQYF.